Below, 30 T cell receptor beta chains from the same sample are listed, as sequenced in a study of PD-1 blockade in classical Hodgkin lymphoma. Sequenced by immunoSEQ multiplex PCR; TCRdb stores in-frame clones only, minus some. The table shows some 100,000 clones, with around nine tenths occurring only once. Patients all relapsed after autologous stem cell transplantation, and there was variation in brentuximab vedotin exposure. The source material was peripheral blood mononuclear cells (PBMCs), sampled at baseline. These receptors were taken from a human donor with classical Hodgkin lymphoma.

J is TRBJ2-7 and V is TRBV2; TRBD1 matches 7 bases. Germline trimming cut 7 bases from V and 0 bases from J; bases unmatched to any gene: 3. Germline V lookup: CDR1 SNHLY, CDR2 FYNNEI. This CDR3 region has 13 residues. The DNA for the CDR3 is TGTGCCAGCATCGGGGACAGCTCCTACGAGCAGTACTTC. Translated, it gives CASIGDSSYEQYF.

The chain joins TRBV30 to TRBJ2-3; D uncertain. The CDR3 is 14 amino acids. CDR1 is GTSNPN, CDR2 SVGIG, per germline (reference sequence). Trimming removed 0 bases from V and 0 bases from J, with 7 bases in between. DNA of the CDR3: TGTGCCTGGAGTGTAGGTGGGAGCACAGATACGCAGTATTTT. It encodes CAWSVGGSTDTQYF.

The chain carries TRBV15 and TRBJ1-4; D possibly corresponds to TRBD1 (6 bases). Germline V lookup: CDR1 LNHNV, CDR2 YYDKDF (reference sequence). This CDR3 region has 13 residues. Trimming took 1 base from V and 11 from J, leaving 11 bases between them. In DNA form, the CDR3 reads TGTGCCACCAGCAGAGCAGGGGACGGGAAACTGTTTTTT. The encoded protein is CATSRAGDGKLFF.

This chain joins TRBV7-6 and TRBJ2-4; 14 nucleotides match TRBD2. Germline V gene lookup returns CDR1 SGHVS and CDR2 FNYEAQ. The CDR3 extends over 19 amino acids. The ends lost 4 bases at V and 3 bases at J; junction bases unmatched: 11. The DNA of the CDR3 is TGTGCCAGCAGCTACTCCGGGACTAGCGGGAGCAGTGACAAAAACATTCAGTACTTC. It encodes CASSYSGTSGSSDKNIQYF. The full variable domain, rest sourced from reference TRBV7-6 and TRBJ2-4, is GAGVSQSPRYKVTKRGQDVALRCDPISGHVSLYWYRQALGQGPEFLTYFNYEAQQDKSGLPNDRFSAERPEGSISTLTIQRTEQRDSAMYRCASSYSGTSGSSDKNIQYFGAGTRLSVL.

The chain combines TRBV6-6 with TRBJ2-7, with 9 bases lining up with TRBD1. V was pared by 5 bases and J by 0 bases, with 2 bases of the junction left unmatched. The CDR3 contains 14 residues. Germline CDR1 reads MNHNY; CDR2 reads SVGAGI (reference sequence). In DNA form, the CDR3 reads TGTGCCAGCAGTCGGACAGGGGTCTCCTACGAGCAGTACTTC. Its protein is CASSRTGVSYEQYF.

CDR3 coding DNA: TGTGCCAGCAGGGGGGACAGCTATTTTGCTGAAGCTTTCTTT. Protein product: CASRGDSYFAEAFF. The chain has TRBV27 and TRBJ1-1; 7 bases line up with TRBD1. The length of the CDR3 is 14 residues. Germline trimming cut 6 bases from V and 6 bases from J; bases unmatched to any gene: 10. CDR1 is MNHEY and CDR2 is SMNVEV in the germline V gene (reference sequence).

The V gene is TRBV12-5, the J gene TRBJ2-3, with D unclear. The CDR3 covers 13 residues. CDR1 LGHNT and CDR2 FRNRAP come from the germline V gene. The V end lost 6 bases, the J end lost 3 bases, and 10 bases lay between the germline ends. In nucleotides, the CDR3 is TGTGCTAGTGGCACCCCGGGTACAGATACGCAGTATTTT. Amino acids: CASGTPGTDTQYF.

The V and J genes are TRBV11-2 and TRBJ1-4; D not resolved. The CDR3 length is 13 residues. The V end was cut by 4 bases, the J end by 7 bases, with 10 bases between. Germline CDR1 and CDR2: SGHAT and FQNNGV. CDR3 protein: CASSWRPSEKLFF. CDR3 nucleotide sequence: TGTGCCAGCAGCTGGCGGCCTTCTGAAAAACTGTTTTTT.

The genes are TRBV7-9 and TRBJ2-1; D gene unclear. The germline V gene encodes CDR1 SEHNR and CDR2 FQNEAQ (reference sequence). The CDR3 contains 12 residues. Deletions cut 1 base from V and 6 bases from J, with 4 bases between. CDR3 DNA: TGTGCCAGCAGCTTAGGGGCCAATGAGCAGTTCTTC. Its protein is CASSLGANEQFF.

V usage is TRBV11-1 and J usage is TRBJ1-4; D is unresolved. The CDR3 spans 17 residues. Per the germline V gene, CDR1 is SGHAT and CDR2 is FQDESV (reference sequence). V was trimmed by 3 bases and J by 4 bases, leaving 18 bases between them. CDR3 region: CASSLDWVRFGNEKLFF. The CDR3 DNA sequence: TGTGCCAGCAGCTTGGACTGGGTCCGGTTCGGTAATGAAAAACTGTTTTTT.

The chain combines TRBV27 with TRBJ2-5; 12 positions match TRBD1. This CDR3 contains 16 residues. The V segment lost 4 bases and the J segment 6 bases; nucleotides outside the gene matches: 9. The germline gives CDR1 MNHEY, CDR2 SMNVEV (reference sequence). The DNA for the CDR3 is TGTGCCAGCAGTTCAAGGGGGACAGGGGGCGCAAAGACCCAGTACTTC. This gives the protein CASSSRGTGGAKTQYF.

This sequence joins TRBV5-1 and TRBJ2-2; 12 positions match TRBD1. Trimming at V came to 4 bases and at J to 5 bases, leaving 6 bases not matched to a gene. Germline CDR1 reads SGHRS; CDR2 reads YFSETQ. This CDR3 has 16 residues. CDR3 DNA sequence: TGCGCCAGCAGCGCCGGGACAGGGGGCGTTACCGGGGAGCTGTTTTTT. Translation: CASSAGTGGVTGELFF.

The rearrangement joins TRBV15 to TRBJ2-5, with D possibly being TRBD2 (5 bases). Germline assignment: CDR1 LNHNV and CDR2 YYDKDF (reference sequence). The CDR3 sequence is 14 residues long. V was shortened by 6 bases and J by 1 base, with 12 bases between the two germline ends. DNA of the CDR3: TGTGCCACCAGTGCCGGCGGACTCCAAGAGACCCAGTACTTC. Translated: CATSAGGLQETQYF.

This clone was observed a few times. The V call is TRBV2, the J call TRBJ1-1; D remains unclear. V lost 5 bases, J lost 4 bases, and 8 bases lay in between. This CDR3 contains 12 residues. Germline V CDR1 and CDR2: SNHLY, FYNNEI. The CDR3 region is CASSKFPTEAFF. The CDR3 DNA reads TGTGCCAGCAGTAAGTTTCCCACTGAAGCTTTCTTT.

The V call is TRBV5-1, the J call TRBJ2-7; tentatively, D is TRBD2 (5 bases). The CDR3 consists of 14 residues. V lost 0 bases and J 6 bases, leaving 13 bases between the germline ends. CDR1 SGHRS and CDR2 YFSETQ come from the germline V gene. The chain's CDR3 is CASSLAEGWREQYF. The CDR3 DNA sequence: TGCGCCAGCAGCTTGGCCGAGGGATGGCGCGAGCAGTACTTC.

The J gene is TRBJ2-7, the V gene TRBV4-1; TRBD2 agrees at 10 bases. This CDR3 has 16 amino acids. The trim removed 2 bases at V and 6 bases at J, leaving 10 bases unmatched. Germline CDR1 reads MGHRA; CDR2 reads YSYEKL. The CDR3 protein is CASSQRGGGLAFEQYF. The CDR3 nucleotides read TGCGCCAGCAGCCAACGGGGCGGGGGACTAGCGTTCGAGCAGTACTTC.

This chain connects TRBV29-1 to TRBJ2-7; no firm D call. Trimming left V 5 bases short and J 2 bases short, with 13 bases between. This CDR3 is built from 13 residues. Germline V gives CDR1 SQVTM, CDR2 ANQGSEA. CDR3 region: CSVRSGGPYEQYF. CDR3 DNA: TGCAGCGTTAGGAGTGGCGGCCCCTACGAGCAGTACTTC.

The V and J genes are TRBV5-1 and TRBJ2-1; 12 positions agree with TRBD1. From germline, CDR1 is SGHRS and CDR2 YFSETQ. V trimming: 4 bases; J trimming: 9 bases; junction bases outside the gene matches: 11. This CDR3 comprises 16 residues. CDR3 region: CASSVGQGASISEQFF. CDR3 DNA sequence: TGCGCCAGCAGCGTGGGACAGGGGGCCTCAATTAGTGAGCAGTTCTTC.

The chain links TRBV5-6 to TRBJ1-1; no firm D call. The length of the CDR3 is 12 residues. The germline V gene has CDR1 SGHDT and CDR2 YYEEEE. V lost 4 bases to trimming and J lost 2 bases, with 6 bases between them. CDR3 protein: CASSPFNTEAFF. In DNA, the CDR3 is TGTGCCAGCAGCCCCTTCAACACTGAAGCTTTCTTT.

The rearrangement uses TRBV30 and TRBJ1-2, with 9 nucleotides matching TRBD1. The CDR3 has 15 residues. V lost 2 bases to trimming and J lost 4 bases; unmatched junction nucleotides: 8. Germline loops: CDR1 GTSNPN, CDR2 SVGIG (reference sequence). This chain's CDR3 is CAWSLWDREVYGYTF. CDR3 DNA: TGTGCCTGGAGTCTATGGGACAGGGAGGTCTATGGCTACACCTTC.

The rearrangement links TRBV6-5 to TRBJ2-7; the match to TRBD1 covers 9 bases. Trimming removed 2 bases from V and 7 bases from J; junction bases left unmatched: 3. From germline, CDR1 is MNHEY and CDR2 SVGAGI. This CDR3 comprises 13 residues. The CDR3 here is CASSYPGTGEQYF. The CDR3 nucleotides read TGTGCCAGCAGTTACCCCGGGACAGGGGAGCAGTACTTC.

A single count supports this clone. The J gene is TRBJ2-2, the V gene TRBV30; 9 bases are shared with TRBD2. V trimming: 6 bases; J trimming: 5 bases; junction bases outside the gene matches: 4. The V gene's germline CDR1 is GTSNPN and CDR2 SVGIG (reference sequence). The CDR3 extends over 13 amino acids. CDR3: CACSGSGTGELFF. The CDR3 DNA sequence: TGTGCCTGTAGCGGGAGTGGTACCGGGGAGCTGTTTTTT.

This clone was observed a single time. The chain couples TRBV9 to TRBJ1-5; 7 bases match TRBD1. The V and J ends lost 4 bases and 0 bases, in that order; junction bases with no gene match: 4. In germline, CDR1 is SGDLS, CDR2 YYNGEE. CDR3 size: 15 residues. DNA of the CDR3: TGTGCCAGCAGCCCGACAGGGAATAGCAATCAGCCCCAGCATTTT. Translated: CASSPTGNSNQPQHF.

CDR3 DNA: TGTGCCAGCAGCCCACTAGGGGACAGAGCTAACTATGGCTACACCTTC. This sequence encodes CASSPLGDRANYGYTF. This sequence joins TRBV5-6 and TRBJ1-2; 7 bases match TRBD1. CDR3 size: 16 residues. Germline assignment: CDR1 SGHDT and CDR2 YYEEEE. V was clipped by 4 bases and J by 0 bases; unmatched bases: 9.

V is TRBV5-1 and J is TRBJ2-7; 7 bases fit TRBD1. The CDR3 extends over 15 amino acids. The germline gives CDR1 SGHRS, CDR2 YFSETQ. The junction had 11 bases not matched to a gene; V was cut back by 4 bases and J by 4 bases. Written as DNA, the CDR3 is TGCGCCAGCAGCCGACTCCCGGGACAGAATTACGAGCAGTACTTC. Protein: CASSRLPGQNYEQYF.

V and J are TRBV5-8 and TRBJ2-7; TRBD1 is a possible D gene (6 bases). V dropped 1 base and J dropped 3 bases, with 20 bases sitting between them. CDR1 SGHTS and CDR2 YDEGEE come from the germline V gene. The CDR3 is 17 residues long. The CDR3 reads CASSLLGTRQEIYEQYF. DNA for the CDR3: TGTGCCAGCAGCTTGTTGGGGACCCGACAGGAGATCTACGAGCAGTACTTC.

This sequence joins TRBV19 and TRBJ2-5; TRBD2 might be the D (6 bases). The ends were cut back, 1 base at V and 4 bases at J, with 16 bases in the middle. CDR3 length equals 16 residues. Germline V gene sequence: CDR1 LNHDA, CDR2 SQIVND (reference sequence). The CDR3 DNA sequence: TGTGCCAGTAGTATAGCTGGACTACCCTTGAGAGAGACCCAGTACTTC. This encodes CASSIAGLPLRETQYF. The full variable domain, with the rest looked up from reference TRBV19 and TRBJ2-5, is DGGITQSPKYLFRKEGQNVTLSCEQNLNHDAMYWYRQDPGQGLRLIYYSQIVNDFQKGDIAEGYSVSREKKESFPLTVTSAQKNPTAFYLCASSIAGLPLRETQYFGPGTRLLVL.

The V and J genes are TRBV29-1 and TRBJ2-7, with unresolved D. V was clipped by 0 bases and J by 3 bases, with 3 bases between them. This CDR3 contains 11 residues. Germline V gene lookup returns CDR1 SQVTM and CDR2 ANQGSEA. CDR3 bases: TGCAGCGTTGAAGACAGCTACGAGCAGTACTTC. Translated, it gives CSVEDSYEQYF.

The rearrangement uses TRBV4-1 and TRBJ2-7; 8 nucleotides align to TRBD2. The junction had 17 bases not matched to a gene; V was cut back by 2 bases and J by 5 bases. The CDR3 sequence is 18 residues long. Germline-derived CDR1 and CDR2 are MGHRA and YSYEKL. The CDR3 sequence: CASSQWGLGGTRGNEQYF. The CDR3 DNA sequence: TGCGCCAGCAGCCAATGGGGTCTGGGGGGGACTAGGGGAAACGAGCAGTACTTC.

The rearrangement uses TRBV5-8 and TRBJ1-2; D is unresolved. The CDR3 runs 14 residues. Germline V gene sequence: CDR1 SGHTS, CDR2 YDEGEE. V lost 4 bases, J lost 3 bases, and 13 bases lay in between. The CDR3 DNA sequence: TGTGCCAGCAGCGGTGGACCTGGGGACTATGGCTACACCTTC. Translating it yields CASSGGPGDYGYTF.